The clone carrying this TCR beta chain was seen many times. Its antigen remains unknown. The data were obtained in a study of identical twins. Template switching supplied a universal primer site; unique molecular identifiers were carried on the cDNA. Each CDR3 protein gets one entry after TCRdb re-called the 5' RACE reads with MiXCR. The sample holds 500,000 to 700,000 distinct CDR3 sequences, around 7.5% seen once. Study-level points and caveats: In cord blood, abundant beta clonotypes had fewer insertions; memory showed no trend.

Trimming left V 8 bases short and J 1 base short, with 8 bases between. Germline V gene sequence: CDR1 KGHSH, CDR2 LQKENI. The length of the CDR3 is 13 residues. This same sample was also taken into another study, of yellow fever vaccine responses in identical twins. That source adds: Twins reportedly showed a vaccine T cell response that seemed partly convergent and partly personalized.

The chain carries TRBV18 and TRBJ2-2; D is unclear. Material for sequencing was PBMCs. This TCR was recovered from a woman between 18 and 29 years old in good health. In nucleotides, the CDR3 is TGTGCCAGCAGCCCACAGAACACCGGGGAGCTGTTTTTT. Translation: CASSPQNTGELFF.